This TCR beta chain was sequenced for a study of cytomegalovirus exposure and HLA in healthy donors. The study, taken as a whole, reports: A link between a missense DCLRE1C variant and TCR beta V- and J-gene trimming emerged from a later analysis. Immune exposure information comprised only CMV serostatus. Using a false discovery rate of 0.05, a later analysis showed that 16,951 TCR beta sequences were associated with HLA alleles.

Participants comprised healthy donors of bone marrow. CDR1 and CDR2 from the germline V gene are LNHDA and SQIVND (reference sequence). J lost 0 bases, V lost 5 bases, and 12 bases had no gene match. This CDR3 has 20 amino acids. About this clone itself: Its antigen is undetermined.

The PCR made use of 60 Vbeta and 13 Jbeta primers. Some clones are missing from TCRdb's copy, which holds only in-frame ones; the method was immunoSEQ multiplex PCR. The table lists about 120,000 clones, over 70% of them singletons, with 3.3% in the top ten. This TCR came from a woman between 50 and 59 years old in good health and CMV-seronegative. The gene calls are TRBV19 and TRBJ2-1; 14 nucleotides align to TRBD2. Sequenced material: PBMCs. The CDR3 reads CASSEPGLAGAVSSYNEQFF. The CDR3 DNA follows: TGTGCCAGTAGTGAACCGGGACTAGCGGGAGCTGTTAGCTCCTACAATGAGCAGTTCTTC.